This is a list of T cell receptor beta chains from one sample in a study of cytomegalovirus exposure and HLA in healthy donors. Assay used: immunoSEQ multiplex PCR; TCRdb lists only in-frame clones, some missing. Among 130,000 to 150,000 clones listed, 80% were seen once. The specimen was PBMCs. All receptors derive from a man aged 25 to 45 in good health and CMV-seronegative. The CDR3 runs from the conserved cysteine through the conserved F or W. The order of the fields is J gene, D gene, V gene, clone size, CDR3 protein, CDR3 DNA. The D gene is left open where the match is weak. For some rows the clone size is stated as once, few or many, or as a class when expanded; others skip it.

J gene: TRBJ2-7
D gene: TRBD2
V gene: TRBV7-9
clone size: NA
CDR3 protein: CASSVAGGYGEQYF
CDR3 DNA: TGTGCCAGCAGCGTAGCGGGAGGGTATGGCGAGCAGTACTTC

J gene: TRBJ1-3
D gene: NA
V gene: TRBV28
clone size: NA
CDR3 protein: CASSLPSGGNTIYF
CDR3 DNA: TGTGCCAGCAGTTTACCCTCGGGGGGAAACACCATATATTTT

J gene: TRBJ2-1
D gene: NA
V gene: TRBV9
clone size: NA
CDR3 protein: CASSVEGTALGNEQFF
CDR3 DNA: TGTGCCAGCAGCGTAGAGGGGACTGCCCTGGGGAATGAGCAGTTCTTC

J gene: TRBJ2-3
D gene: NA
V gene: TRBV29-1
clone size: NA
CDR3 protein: CSVEPDSYTDTQYF
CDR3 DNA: TGCAGCGTTGAACCAGACAGCTACACAGATACGCAGTATTTT

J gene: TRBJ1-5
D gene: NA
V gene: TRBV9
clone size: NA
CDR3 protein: CASSASENQPQHF
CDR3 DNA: TGTGCCAGCAGCGCGAGTGAGAATCAGCCCCAGCATTTT

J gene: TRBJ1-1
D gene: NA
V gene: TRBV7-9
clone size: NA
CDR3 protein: CASSTQGLNTEAFF
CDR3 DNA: TGTGCCAGCAGCACCCAGGGTTTGAACACTGAAGCTTTCTTT

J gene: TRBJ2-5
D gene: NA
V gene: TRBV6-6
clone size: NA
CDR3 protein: CASSYSQGQETQYF
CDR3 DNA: TGTGCCAGCAGTTACTCTCAGGGACAAGAGACCCAGTACTTC

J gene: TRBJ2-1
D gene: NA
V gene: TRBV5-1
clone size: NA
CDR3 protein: CASSLDTGSEQFF
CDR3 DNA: TGCGCCAGCAGCTTGGATACAGGTAGCGAGCAGTTCTTC

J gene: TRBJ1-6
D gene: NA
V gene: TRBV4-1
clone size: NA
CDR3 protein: CASSQVKLAHSPLHF
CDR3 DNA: TGCGCCAGCAGCCAAGTTAAATTGGCCCATTCACCCCTCCACTTT

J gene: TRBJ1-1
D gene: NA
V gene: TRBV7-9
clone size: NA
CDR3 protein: CASSLAQGGNTEAFF
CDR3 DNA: TGTGCCAGCAGCTTAGCGCAGGGCGGGAACACTGAAGCTTTCTTT

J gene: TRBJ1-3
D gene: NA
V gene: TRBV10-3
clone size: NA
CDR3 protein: CAISGTGRAGNTIYF
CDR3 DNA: TGTGCCATCAGTGGAACAGGGCGAGCCGGAAACACCATATATTTT

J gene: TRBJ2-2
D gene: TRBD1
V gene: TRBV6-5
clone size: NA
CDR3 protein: CASSRWTGTGELFF
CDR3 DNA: TGTGCCAGCAGTCGATGGACAGGCACCGGGGAGCTGTTTTTT

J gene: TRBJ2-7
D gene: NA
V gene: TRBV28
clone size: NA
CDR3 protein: CASSLYYRTYEQYF
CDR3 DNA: TGTGCCAGCAGTTTATATTACAGAACCTACGAGCAGTACTTC

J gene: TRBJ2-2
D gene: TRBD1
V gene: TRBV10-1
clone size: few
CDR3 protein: CASSRDSSLTGELFF
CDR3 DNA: TGCGCCAGCAGTAGGGACAGTTCTCTAACCGGGGAGCTGTTTTTT

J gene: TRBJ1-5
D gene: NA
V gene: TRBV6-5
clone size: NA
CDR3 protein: CASSYSADYSNQPRHF
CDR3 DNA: TGTGCCAGCAGTTACTCGGCAGATTATAGCAATCAGCCCCGGCATTTT

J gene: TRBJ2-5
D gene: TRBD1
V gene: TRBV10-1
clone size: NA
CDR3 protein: CASSPAGQGETQYF
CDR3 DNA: TGCGCCAGCAGTCCTGCGGGACAGGGAGAGACCCAGTACTTC

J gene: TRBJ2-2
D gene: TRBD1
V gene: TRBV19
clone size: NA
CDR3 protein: CASSQPYTGGSGELFF
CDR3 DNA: TGTGCCAGTAGCCAACCCTACACAGGGGGTAGCGGGGAGCTGTTTTTT

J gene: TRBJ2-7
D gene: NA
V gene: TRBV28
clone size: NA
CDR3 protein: CASNNPYEQYF
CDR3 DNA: TGTGCCAGCAACAACCCCTACGAGCAGTACTTC

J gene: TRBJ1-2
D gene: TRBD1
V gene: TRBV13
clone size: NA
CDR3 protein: CASSLGRGNGYTF
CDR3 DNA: TGTGCCAGCAGCTTAGGCAGGGGGAATGGCTACACCTTC

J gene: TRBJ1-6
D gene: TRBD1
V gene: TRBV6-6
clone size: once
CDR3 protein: CASRSGGSYNSPLHF
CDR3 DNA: TGTGCCAGCAGGTCAGGGGGCTCCTATAATTCACCCCTCCACTTT

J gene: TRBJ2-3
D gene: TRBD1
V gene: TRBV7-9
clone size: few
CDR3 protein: CASSWTGGGWDTDTQYF
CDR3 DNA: TGTGCCAGCAGCTGGACAGGGGGCGGCTGGGACACAGATACGCAGTATTTT

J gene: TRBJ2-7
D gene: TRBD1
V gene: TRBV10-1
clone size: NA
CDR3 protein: CASSDGTGGFISYEQYF
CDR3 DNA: TGCGCCAGCAGTGACGGGACAGGGGGTTTTATCAGCTACGAGCAGTACTTC

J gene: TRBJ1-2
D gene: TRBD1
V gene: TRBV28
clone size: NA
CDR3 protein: CASSLGDRGGYTF
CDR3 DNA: TGTGCCAGCAGTTTAGGGGACAGGGGAGGGTACACCTTC